A single T cell receptor (beta chain) is shown here with its context. This specimen belongs to a study of blood T cell repertoires in COVID-19. For the study at large: Acute and convalescent COVID-19 specimens originated in the United States, Italy and Spain. Sample material is recorded as cDNA or gDNA derived from T cells, B-cell-depleted T cells, or PBMCs.

As handled by the study authors: Reference gene primer amplification gave nucleated cell count estimates. Sequencing was performed with immunoSEQ multiplex PCR; in TCRdb, only in-frame clones are kept and a portion is missing. V, J and clone size were drawn from that table, and D and trimming were deduced from the DNA. The sample carries about 27,000 clones, about 90% recorded once. Per the germline V gene, CDR1 is MRHNA and CDR2 is SNTAGT. J lost 6 bases, V lost 6 bases, and 7 bases had no gene match. The CDR3 sequence is 15 residues long. J is TRBJ2-2 and V is TRBV6-4; 10 nucleotides agree with TRBD2. The receptor was derived from a human donor in a cohort sampled during active COVID-19. The source material was peripheral blood. The CDR3 DNA reads as TGTGCCAGCAGCCATAGCGGGGGGCCATCCGGGGAGCTGTTTTTT. It codes for CASSHSGGPSGELFF.